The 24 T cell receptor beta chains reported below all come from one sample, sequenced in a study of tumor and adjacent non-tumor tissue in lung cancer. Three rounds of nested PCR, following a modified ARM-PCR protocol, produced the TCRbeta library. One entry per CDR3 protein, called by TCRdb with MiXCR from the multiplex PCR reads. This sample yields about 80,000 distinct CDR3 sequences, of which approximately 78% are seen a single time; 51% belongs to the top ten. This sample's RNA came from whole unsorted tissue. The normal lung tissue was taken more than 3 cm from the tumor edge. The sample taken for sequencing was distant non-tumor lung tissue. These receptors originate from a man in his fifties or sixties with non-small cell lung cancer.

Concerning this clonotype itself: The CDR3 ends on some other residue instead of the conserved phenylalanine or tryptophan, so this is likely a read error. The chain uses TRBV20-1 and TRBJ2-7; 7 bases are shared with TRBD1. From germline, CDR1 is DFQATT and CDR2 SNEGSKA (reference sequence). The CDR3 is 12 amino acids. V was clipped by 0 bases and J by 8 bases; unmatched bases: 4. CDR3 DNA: TGCAGTGCTAGAGAGAACAGGGGCAAGCAGTACTCC. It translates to CSARENRGKQYS.

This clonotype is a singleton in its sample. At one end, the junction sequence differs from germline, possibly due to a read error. DNA of the CDR3: TGCAGTGCTAGTGGCTCGACAGCCTCTAGCTATGGTTACACCTTC. Protein: CSASGSTASSYGYTF. V usage is TRBV20-1 and J usage is TRBJ1-2; D possibly corresponds to TRBD1 (5 bases). In germline, CDR1 is DFQATT, CDR2 SNEGSKA (reference sequence). The CDR3 is made up of 15 amino acids.

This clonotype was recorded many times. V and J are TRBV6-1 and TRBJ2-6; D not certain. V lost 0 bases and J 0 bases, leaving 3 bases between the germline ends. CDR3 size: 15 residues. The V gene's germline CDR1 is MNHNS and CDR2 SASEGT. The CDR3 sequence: CASSEAGSGANVLTF. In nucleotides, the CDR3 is TGTGCCAGCAGTGAAGCGGGCTCTGGGGCCAACGTCCTGACTTTC.

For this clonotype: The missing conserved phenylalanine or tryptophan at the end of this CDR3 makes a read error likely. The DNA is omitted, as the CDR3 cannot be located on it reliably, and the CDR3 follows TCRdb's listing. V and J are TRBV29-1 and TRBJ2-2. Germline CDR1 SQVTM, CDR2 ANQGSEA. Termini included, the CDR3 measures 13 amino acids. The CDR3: CTVERGNTGEMFL.

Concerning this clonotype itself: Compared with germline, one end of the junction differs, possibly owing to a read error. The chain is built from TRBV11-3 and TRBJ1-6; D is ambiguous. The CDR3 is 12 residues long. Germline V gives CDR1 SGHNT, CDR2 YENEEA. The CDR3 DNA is TGTGTCAGCAGCCACGGTTATCCACTCCTCCACTTT. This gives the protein CVSSHGYPLLHF.

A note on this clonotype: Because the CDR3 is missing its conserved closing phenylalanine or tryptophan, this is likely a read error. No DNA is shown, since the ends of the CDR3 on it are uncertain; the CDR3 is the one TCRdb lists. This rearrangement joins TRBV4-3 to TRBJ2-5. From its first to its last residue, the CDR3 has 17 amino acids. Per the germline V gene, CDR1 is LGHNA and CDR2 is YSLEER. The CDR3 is CASNQESGLFSGETQYL.

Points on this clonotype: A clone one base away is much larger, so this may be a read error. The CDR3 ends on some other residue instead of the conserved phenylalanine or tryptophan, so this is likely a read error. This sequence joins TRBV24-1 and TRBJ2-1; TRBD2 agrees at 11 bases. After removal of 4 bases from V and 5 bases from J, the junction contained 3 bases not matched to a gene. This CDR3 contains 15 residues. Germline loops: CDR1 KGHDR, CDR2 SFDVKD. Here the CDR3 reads CATSDPGLADNEQFV. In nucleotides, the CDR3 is TGTGCCACCAGTGACCCGGGACTAGCGGACAATGAGCAGTTCGTC.

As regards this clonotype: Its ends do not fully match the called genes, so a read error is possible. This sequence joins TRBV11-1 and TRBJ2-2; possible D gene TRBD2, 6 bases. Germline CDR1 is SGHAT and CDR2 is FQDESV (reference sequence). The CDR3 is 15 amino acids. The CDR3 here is CASSLGGKSTGELFF. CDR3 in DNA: TGTGCCAGCAGCTTAGGCGGGAAGAGCACCGGAGAGCTGTTTTTT.

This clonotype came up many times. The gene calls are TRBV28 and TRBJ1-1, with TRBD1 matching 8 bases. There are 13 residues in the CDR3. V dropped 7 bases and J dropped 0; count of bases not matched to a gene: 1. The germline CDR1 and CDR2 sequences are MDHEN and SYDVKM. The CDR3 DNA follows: TGTGCCAGCACAGGGGGCCTGAACACTGAAGCTTTCTTT. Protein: CASTGGLNTEAFF.

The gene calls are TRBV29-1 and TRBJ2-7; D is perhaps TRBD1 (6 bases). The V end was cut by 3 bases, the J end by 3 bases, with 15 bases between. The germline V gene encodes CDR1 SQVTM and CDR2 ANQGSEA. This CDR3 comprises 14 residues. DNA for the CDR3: TGCAGCGTTGATGGGACATGGGTAGACTACGAGCAGTACTTC. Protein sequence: CSVDGTWVDYEQYF.

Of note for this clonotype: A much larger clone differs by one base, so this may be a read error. The CDR3 loop reads CASSLSGGYYNEQLF. CDR3 nucleotides: TGTGCCAGCAGTTTGAGCGGGGGCTACTACAATGAGCAGCTCTTC. This chain connects TRBV6-1 to TRBJ2-1; 8 bases are shared with TRBD2. This CDR3 has 15 amino acids. CDR1 is MNHNS and CDR2 is SASEGT in the germline V gene.

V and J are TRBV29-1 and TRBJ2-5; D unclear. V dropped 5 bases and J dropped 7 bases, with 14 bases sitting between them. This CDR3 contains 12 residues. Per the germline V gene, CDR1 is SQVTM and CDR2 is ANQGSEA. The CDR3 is CSVPVPTRTQYF. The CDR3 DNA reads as TGCAGCGTTCCTGTTCCCACGAGGACCCAGTACTTC.

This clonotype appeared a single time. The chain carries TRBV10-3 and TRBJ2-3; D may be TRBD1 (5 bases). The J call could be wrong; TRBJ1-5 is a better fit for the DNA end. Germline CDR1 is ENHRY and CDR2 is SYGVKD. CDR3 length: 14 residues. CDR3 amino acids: CAIKGITPTGTQHF. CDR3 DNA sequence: TGTGCCATCAAGGGGATTACTCCCACAGGTACGCAGCATTTT.

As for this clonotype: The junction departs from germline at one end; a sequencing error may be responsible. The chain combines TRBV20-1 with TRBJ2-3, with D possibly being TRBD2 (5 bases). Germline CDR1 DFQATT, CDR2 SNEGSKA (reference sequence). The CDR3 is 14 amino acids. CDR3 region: CCAGGYSSTDTQYF. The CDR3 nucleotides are TGCTGTGCTGGCGGGTATTCAAGCACAGATACGCAGTATTTT.

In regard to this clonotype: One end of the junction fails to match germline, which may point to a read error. CDR3 in amino acids: CASSRTSGTADMRYF. The CDR3 DNA reads TGTGCCAGCAGCAGGACTAGCGGGACGGCAGACATGCGGTATTTC. The V and J genes are TRBV11-1 and TRBJ2-7, with 12 bases aligning to TRBD2. The CDR3 contains 15 residues. CDR1 SGHAT and CDR2 FQDESV come from the germline V gene (reference sequence).

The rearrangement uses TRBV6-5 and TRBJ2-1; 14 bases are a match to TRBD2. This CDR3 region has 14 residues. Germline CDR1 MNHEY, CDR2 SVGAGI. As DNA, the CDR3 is TGTACTAGTAGACTAGCGGGAGGGAGGCATGAGCAGTTCTTC. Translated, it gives CTSRLAGGRHEQFF.

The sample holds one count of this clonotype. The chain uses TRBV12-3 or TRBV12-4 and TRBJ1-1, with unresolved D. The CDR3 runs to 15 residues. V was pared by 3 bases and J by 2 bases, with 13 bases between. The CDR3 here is CASSFPRMLNTEAFF. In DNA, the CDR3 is TGTGCCAGCAGTTTCCCACGGATGCTAAACACTGAAGCTTTCTTT.

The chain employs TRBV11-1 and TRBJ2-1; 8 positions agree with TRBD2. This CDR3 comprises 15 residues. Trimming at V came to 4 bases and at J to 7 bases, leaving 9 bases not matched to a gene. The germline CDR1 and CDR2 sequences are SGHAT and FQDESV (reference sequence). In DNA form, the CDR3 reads TGTGCCAGCAGCTCCACTAGCGGTGGGATGAATGAGCAGTTCTTC. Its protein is CASSSTSGGMNEQFF.

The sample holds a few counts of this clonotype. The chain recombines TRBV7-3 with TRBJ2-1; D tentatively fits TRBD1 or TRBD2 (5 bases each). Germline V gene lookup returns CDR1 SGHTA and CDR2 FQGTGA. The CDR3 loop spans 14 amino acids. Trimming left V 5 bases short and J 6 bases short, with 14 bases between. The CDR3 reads CASSPLGGGNEQFF. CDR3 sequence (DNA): TGTGCCAGCAGCCCCCTGGGTGGGGGCAATGAGCAGTTCTTC.

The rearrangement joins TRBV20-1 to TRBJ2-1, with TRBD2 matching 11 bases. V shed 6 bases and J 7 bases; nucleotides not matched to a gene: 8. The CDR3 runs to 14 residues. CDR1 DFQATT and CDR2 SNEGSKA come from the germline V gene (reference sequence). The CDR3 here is CSADSGRVPNEQFF. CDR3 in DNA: TGCAGTGCCGATAGCGGGAGGGTCCCTAATGAGCAGTTCTTC.

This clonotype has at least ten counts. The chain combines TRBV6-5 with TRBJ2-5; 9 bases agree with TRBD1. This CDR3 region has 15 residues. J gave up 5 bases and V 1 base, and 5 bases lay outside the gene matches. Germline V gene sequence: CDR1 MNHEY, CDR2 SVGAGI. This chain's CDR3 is CASSYLDRGGETQYF. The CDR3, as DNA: TGTGCCAGCAGTTACTTGGACAGGGGAGGGGAGACCCAGTACTTC.

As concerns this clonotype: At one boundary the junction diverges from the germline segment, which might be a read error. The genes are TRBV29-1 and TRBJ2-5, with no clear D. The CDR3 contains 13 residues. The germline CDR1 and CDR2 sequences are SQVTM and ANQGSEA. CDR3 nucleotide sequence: TGCAGAGTTGGATTGGCGGTGGAAGAGACCCAGTACTTC. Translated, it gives CRVGLAVEETQYF.

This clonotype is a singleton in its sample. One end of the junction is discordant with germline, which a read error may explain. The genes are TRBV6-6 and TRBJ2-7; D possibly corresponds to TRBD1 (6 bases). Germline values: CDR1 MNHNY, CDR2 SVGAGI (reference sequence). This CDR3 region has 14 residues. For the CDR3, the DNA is TGTGCCAGCAGTTACCTGGCAGGGGCTGACGAGCACTACTTC. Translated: CASSYLAGADEHYF.

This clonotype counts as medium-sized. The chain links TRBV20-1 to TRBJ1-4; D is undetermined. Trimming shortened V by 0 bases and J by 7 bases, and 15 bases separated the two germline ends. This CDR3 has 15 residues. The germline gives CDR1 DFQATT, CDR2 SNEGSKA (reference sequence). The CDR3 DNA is TGCAGTGCTAGAGATCCCCAGGCGTTGAGTGAAAAACTGTTTTTT. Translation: CSARDPQALSEKLFF.